Presented here are 11 T cell receptor beta chains from one specimen sequenced in a study of blood T cells in healthy people across ages. With a J-beta primer mix and a sample-barcoded 5' primer, a second PCR ran roughly 6 to 12 cycles. MiXCR, applied by TCRdb to the 5' RACE reads, yields one record per CDR3 protein. This table holds hundreds of thousands of distinct CDR3 sequences, around 32% found once. The sequencing sample was made of blood. The receptors derive from a woman older than 75 in good health.

This chain uses TRBV4-3 with TRBJ2-5; D is undetermined. CDR3 length: 13 amino acids. V dropped 0 bases and J dropped 11 bases, with 13 bases sitting between them. Germline values: CDR1 LGHNA, CDR2 YSLEER. The CDR3, as DNA: TGCGCCAGCAGCCAAGATCCCTGGGTGGAGCAGTACTTC. Protein sequence: CASSQDPWVEQYF.

This clonotype came up many times. Germline and junction disagree at one end, which may indicate a read error. The CDR3 nucleotides read TGTGCCAGCAGCCCCCGGGGGCAGGAGACCCAGTACTTC. This translates into CASSPRGQETQYF. The V and J genes are TRBV5-1 and TRBJ2-5; D possibly matches TRBD1 or TRBD2 (6 bases each). Germline V gene sequence: CDR1 SGHRS, CDR2 YFSETQ. CDR3 size: 13 residues.

Only a few counts were recorded for this clonotype. The chain carries TRBV19 and TRBJ1-1; 10 bases are shared with TRBD1. The CDR3 sequence is 15 residues long. Germline CDR1 reads LNHDA; CDR2 reads SQIVND (reference sequence). V trimming: 4 bases; J trimming: 5 bases; junction bases outside the gene matches: 7. The CDR3 protein is CASSKRGQGRTEAFF. The DNA for the CDR3 is TGTGCCAGTAGTAAACGGGGACAGGGGAGAACTGAAGCTTTCTTT.

A single count supports this clonotype. Given a much more abundant clone one base away, this may be a read error. J is TRBJ2-1 and V is TRBV19, with D possibly matching TRBD2 (7 bases). The CDR3 extends over 13 amino acids. The germline CDR1 and CDR2 sequences are LNHDA and SQIVND (reference sequence). The CDR3 bases are TGTACCAGTAAGGGAGGGGGGCCTCGGGAGCAGTTCTTC. Its protein is CTSKGGGPREQFF.

This clonotype was detected many times. A junction boundary mismatches the germline segment, possibly from a read error. The chain is built from TRBV7-7 and TRBJ1-1; D is perhaps TRBD1 (5 bases). Germline assignment: CDR1 SSHAT and CDR2 FNYEAQ (reference sequence). This CDR3 has 13 amino acids. CDR3 DNA sequence: TGTGCTAGCAGCTCCAAAGAGGGGACTGAAGCTTTCTTT. Translation gives CASSSKEGTEAFF.

About this clonotype: A much larger clone is a single base away; this may be a read error. The genes are TRBV19 and TRBJ2-7; D is unresolved. The CDR3 has 11 amino acids. V was clipped by 11 bases and J by 6 bases, with 14 bases between them. Germline V gene sequence: CDR1 LNHDA, CDR2 SQIVND (reference sequence). The DNA for the CDR3 is TGTGCCGGTACTTCGGGCAGCGAGCAGTACTTC. Its translation is CAGTSGSEQYF.

This clonotype was picked up many times. This chain links TRBV29-1 with TRBJ2-6; D unresolved. The CDR3 has 16 amino acids. V was cut by 1 base and J by 4 bases, with 14 bases left in between. Germline CDR1 reads SQVTM; CDR2 reads ANQGSEA. The CDR3 DNA reads TGCAGCGTTGAAGGAGGCGGCGGTTGGGGGGCCAACGTCCTGACTTTC. The encoded protein is CSVEGGGGWGANVLTF. The complete variable domain, with remaining parts taken from reference TRBV29-1 and TRBJ2-6, reads SAVISQKPSRDICQRGTSLTIQCQVDSQVTMMFWYRQQPGQSLTLIATANQGSEATYESGFVIDKFPISRPNLTFSTLTVSNMSPEDSSIYLCSVEGGGGWGANVLTFGAGSRLTVL.

This clonotype was picked up many times. The chain employs TRBV6-2 or TRBV6-3 and TRBJ2-7; no reliable D call. Looked up from germline, CDR1 is MNHEY and CDR2 is SVGEGT. Trimming shortened V by 2 bases and J by 5 bases, and 4 bases separated the two germline ends. The CDR3 extends over 11 amino acids. The CDR3: CASSYVDEQYF. The CDR3 DNA reads TGTGCCAGCAGTTACGTGGACGAGCAGTACTTC.

This chain's CDR3 is CASSPRQGANEKLFF. As DNA, the CDR3 is TGTGCCAGCAGCCCTAGACAGGGGGCTAATGAAAAACTGTTTTTT. V usage is TRBV7-2 and J usage is TRBJ1-4; 9 bases agree with TRBD1. CDR1 is SGHTA, CDR2 FQGNSA, per germline. The V gene end was trimmed by 5 bases and the J gene end by 3 bases; junction bases not matched to a gene: 4. The CDR3 runs to 15 residues.

Ten or more counts support this clonotype. This chain connects TRBV9 to TRBJ2-5; no reliable D call. This CDR3 has 13 amino acids. V was pared by 0 bases and J by 7 bases, with 10 bases between. Germline CDR1 SGDLS, CDR2 YYNGEE. CDR3 nucleotide sequence: TGTGCCAGCAGCGTAGAAGAGCAATGGACCCAGTACTTC. Its translation is CASSVEEQWTQYF. The variable domain in full, completed from reference TRBV9 and TRBJ2-5, reads DSGVTQTPKHLITATGQRVTLRCSPRSGDLSVYWYQQSLDQGLQFLIQYYNGEERAKGNILERFSAQQFPDLHSELNLSSLELGDSALYFCASSVEEQWTQYFGPGTRLLVL.

This clonotype was observed a single time. This chain connects TRBV7-2 to TRBJ2-7; either TRBD1 or TRBD2 may supply D (5 bases each). This CDR3 contains 14 residues. The V gene lost 5 bases and the J gene lost 2 bases, with 13 bases spanning the gap. Germline-derived CDR1 and CDR2 are SGHTA and FQGNSA. The CDR3 sequence: CASSQSRDPYEQYF. CDR3 bases: TGTGCCAGCAGCCAGTCCCGGGACCCCTACGAGCAGTACTTC.